This entry lists 16 T cell receptor beta chains sequenced from one sample in a study of OX40 agonist ivuxolimab in advanced cancers. Assay used: immunoSEQ multiplex PCR; TCRdb lists only in-frame clones, some missing. The data contain 70,000 to 80,000 clones, around 87% of them singletons. The starting material was CD4+ or CD8+ T cells sorted from blood, obtained in a trial of the OX40 agonist ivuxolimab. These receptors all stem from an adult with an advanced solid tumor such as melanoma, head and neck, liver or kidney cancer.

J is TRBJ2-7 and V is TRBV5-1, with 8 bases aligning to TRBD1. Germline lookup yields CDR1 SGHRS and CDR2 YFSETQ. Trimming cost V 3 bases and J 3 bases; bases outside gene matches: 8. The CDR3 is made up of 15 amino acids. The CDR3 region has the DNA TGCGCCAGCAGCTCCCGGGACAGGCTAATCTACGAGCAGTACTTC. This encodes CASSSRDRLIYEQYF.

The J gene is TRBJ2-7, the V gene TRBV6-6; D is unresolved. Germline lookup yields CDR1 MNHNY and CDR2 SVGAGI (reference sequence). Deletions cut 10 bases from V and 0 bases from J, with 10 bases between. The CDR3 contains 12 residues. The CDR3 region has the DNA TGTGCCACCCGGACCGGCTCCTACGAGCAGTACTTC. Its protein is CATRTGSYEQYF.

The chain links TRBV29-1 to TRBJ2-1; the match to TRBD2 covers 7 bases. The germline V gene encodes CDR1 SQVTM and CDR2 ANQGSEA. The CDR3 is 15 residues long. J lost 3 bases, V lost 0 bases, and 5 bases had no gene match. The CDR3 loop reads CSVEDLAGVYNEQFF. CDR3 bases: TGCAGCGTTGAAGACTTGGCGGGAGTCTACAATGAGCAGTTCTTC.

The V gene is TRBV6-5, the J gene TRBJ2-7; possible D gene TRBD2, 6 bases. Germline V gives CDR1 MNHEY, CDR2 SVGAGI. The CDR3 runs to 14 residues. V was trimmed by 2 bases and J by 2 bases, leaving 10 bases between them. Written as DNA, the CDR3 is TGTGCCAGCAGTTACGAGGGAGGCCCCTACGAGCAGTACTTC. Its translation: CASSYEGGPYEQYF.

A word on this clone: This CDR3 is also generated by other DNA sequences in the sample. This chain connects TRBV23-1 to TRBJ2-7, with 11 bases fitting TRBD1. TRBV23-1 is sorted into the ORF group, with uncertain function. The CDR3 is 14 residues long. Trimming at V came to 8 bases and at J to 3 bases, leaving 6 bases not matched to a gene. CDR3 coding DNA: TGCGCCAGCGTGCCGGGACAGGGGGTCTACGAGCAGTACTTC. It yields the protein CASVPGQGVYEQYF.

The chain joins TRBV5-4 to TRBJ2-5; TRBD2 agrees at 7 bases. J was trimmed by 5 bases and V by 3 bases; bases with no gene match: 10. CDR3 length: 15 amino acids. Germline V gives CDR1 SGHNT, CDR2 YYREEE (reference sequence). Written as DNA, the CDR3 is TGTGCCAGCAGCTGGGGGGGGGTTACCAGGGAGACCCAGTACTTC. Its protein product is CASSWGGVTRETQYF.

The chain couples TRBV6-5 to TRBJ1-2; 7 bases fit TRBD1. Looked up from germline, CDR1 is MNHEY and CDR2 is SVGAGI. With V trimmed by 6 bases and J by 6 bases, 10 bases remained unmatched. CDR3 length equals 14 residues. This CDR3 is CASREMGGQHGYTF. CDR3 nucleotide sequence: TGTGCCAGCAGAGAAATGGGGGGACAGCATGGCTACACCTTC.

This clone was observed a few times. V is TRBV28 and J is TRBJ1-5; D gene ambiguous. V shed 10 bases and J shed 4 bases, with 17 bases lying between them. Germline V gene lookup returns CDR1 MDHEN and CDR2 SYDVKM. The CDR3 totals 14 residues. CDR3 amino acids: CATRRALGNQPQHF. The CDR3, as DNA: TGTGCCACTCGTAGGGCACTAGGGAATCAGCCCCAGCATTTT.

This clone was picked up a small number of times. This sequence joins TRBV18 and TRBJ1-1; D is ambiguous. The CDR3 has 16 amino acids. V lost 0 bases and J 2 bases, leaving 13 bases between the germline ends. Germline V CDR1 and CDR2: KGHSH, LQKENI. The CDR3 coding sequence is TGTGCCAGCTCACCACCCTCGGGGTTCGGTAACACTGAAGCTTTCTTT. Its translation is CASSPPSGFGNTEAFF.

The chain joins TRBV18 to TRBJ2-3; 14 nucleotides align to TRBD2. CDR1 KGHSH and CDR2 LQKENI come from the germline V gene. The CDR3 runs 16 residues. V dropped 6 bases and J dropped 6; count of bases not matched to a gene: 8. CDR3 in DNA: TGTGCCAGCTCCCTGGGACTAGCGGGAGTTCGGGATACGCAGTATTTT. This encodes CASSLGLAGVRDTQYF.

This clone was found once. The J gene is TRBJ1-2, the V gene TRBV5-1; possible D gene TRBD1, 5 bases. The germline V and J ends were trimmed by 0 bases and 4 bases, with 10 bases remaining between them. This CDR3 has 14 amino acids. Germline V gene data show CDR1 as SGHRS and CDR2 as YFSETQ. CDR3 residues: CASSLGDQGYGYTF. CDR3 bases: TGCGCCAGCAGCTTGGGGGACCAAGGCTATGGCTACACCTTC.

This clone was detected once. The chain joins TRBV12-5 to TRBJ2-1; D gene uncertain. With 1 base removed from V and 7 bases from J, the gap between germline ends came to 11 bases. The CDR3 loop spans 14 amino acids. The germline CDR1 and CDR2 sequences are LGHNT and FRNRAP. This chain's CDR3 is CASGLGRAGNEQFF. The CDR3 DNA follows: TGTGCTAGTGGTTTGGGACGGGCTGGGAATGAGCAGTTCTTC.

Written as DNA, the CDR3 is TGTGCCAGCAGCTTATTAGGGAGGGATTTCGACGAGCAGTACTTC. It is translated as CASSLLGRDFDEQYF. J is TRBJ2-7 and V is TRBV7-9; the match to TRBD2 covers 7 bases. Germline CDR1 SEHNR, CDR2 FQNEAQ (reference sequence). J lost 5 bases, V lost 2 bases, and 9 bases had no gene match. This CDR3 comprises 15 residues.

The genes are TRBV10-3 and TRBJ1-3, with D perhaps matching TRBD1 (5 bases). The V and J ends lost 5 bases and 2 bases respectively, with 7 bases between them. The germline gives CDR1 ENHRY, CDR2 SYGVKD. CDR3 size: 13 residues. The CDR3 coding sequence is TGTGCCATCAGTCAAGGGGCTGGAAACACCATATATTTT. Translation gives CAISQGAGNTIYF.

The rearrangement links TRBV6-5 to TRBJ2-7, with D unresolved. The CDR3 loop spans 12 amino acids. CDR1 MNHEY and CDR2 SVGAGI come from the germline V gene. The ends were cut back, 5 bases at V and 2 bases at J, with 7 bases in the middle. CDR3 protein: CASSLEPYEQYF. The CDR3 coding sequence is TGTGCCAGCAGTCTAGAACCCTACGAGCAGTACTTC.

This clone has just one count. The chain employs TRBV5-6 and TRBJ1-1; no definite D call. Germline lookup yields CDR1 SGHDT and CDR2 YYEEEE. The V and J ends lost 3 bases and 7 bases respectively, with 10 bases between them. The CDR3 is 12 amino acids. The CDR3 DNA reads as TGTGCCAGCAGCTCGAGGATAAGTGAAGCTTTCTTT. It translates to CASSSRISEAFF.